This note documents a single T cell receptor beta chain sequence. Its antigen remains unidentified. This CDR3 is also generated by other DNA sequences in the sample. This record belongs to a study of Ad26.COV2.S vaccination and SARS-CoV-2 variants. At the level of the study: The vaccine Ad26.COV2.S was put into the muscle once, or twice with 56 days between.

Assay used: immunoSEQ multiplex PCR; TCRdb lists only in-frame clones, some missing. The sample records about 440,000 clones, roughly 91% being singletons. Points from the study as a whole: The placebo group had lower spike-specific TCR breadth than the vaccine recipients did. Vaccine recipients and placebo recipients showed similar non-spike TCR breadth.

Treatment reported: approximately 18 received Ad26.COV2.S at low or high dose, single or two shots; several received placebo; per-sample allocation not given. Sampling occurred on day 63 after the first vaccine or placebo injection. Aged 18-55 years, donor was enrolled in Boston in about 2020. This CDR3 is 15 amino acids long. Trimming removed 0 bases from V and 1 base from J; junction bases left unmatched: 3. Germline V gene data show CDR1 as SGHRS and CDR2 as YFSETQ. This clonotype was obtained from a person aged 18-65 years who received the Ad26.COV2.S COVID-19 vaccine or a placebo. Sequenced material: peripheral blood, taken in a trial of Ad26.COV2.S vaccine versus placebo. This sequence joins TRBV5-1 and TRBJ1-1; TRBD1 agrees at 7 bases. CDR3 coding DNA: TGCGCCAGCAGCTTGGAGGGGGCTGGGAACACTGAAGCTTTCTTT. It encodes CASSLEGAGNTEAFF.